The clone carrying this TCR beta chain was recorded only once. Its antigen is as yet unknown. This sample is drawn from a study of cytomegalovirus exposure and HLA in healthy donors. The table came from immunoSEQ multiplex PCR; TCRdb's copy has only in-frame clones and leaves some out. The table records 150,000 to 250,000 clones, more than 65% of them present only once. Study conclusions and caveats: There were a few CMV-associated chains whose specificity for CMV antigens was confirmed in vitro.

The length of the CDR3 is 13 residues. The germline CDR1 and CDR2 sequences are MDHEN and SYDVKM. With 6 bases clipped from V and 12 bases from J, the junction kept 8 bases outside the gene matches. The chain has TRBV28 and TRBJ1-5; 10 bases match TRBD1. Sequenced input: PBMCs. The clonotype was recovered from a woman younger than 45 in good health and CMV-seropositive. For the CDR3, the DNA is TGTGCCAGCAGCCTGGACAGGGGGTACGGCCAGCATTTT. The encoded protein is CASSLDRGYGQHF.